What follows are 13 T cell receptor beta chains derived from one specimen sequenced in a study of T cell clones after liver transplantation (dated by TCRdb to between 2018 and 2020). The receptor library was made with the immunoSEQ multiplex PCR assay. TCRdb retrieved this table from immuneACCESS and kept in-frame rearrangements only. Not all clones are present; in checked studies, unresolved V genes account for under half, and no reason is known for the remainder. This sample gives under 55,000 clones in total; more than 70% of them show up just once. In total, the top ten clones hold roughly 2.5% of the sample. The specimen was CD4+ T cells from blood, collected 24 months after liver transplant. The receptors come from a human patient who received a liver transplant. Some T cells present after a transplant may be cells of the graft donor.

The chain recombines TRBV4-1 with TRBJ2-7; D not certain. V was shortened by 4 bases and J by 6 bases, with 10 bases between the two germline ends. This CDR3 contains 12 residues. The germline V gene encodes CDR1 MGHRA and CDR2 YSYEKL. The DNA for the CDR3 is TGCGCCAGCAGCCCTTCCCCCGGCGAGCAGTACTTC. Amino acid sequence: CASSPSPGEQYF.

The CDR3 region is CATRRQTAEAFF. The CDR3 region has the DNA TGTGCCACCCGAAGGCAGACAGCTGAAGCTTTCTTT. The chain is built from TRBV6-1 and TRBJ1-1; a weak D match, TRBD1 (5 bases). Deletions cut 10 bases from V and 6 bases from J, with 15 bases between. Germline V gene lookup returns CDR1 MNHNS and CDR2 SASEGT. CDR3 length equals 12 residues.

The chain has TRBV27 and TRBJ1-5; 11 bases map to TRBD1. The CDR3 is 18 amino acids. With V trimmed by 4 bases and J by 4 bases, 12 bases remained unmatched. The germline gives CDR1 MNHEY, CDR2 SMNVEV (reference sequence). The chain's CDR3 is CASSSRTGGLGWNQPQHF. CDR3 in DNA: TGTGCCAGCAGTTCTCGGACAGGGGGCCTCGGGTGGAATCAGCCCCAGCATTTT.

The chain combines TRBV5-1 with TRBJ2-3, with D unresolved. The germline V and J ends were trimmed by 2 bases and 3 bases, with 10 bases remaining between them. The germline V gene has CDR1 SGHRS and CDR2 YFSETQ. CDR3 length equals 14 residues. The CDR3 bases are TGCGCCAGCAGCTTCCAAGGTACTACAGATACGCAGTATTTT. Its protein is CASSFQGTTDTQYF.

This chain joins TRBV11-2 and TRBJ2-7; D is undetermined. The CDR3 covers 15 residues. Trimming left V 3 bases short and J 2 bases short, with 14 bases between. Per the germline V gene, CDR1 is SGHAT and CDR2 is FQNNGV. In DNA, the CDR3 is TGTGCCAGCAGCTTTTCGGCAGCCGCCACCTACGAGCAGTACTTC. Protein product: CASSFSAAATYEQYF.

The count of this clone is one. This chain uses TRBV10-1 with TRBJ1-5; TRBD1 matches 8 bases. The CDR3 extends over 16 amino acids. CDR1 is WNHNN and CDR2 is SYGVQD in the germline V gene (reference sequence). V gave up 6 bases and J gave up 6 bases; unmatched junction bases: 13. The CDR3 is CASRSTGRQGSQPQHF. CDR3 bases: TGCGCCAGCAGGTCTACAGGGAGACAGGGGAGTCAGCCCCAGCATTTT.

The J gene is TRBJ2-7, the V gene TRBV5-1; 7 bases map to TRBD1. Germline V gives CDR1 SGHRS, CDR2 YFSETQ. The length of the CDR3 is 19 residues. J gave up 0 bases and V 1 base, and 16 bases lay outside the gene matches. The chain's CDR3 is CASSLRPFQGTENSYEQYF. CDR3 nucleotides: TGCGCCAGCAGCTTGCGCCCCTTTCAGGGGACAGAGAACTCCTACGAGCAGTACTTC.

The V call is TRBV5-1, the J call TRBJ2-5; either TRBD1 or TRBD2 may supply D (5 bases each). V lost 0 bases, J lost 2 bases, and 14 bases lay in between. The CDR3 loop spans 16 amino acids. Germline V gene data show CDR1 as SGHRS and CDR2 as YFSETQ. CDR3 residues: CASSLGQGRGQETQYF. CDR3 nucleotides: TGCGCCAGCAGCTTGGGTCAGGGACGGGGACAAGAGACCCAGTACTTC.

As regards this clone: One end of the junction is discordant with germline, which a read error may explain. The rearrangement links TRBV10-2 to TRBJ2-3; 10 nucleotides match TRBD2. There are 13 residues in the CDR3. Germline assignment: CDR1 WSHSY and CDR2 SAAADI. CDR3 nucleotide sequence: TGCGCCAGCTCGGCTAGCGGGAGTGGGCTACAGGATTTT. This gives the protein CASSASGSGLQDF.

The CDR3 sequence: CSPGQGKTQYF. CDR3 in DNA: TGCAGTCCAGGACAGGGAAAGACCCAGTACTTC. The chain is built from TRBV20-1 and TRBJ2-5; 8 bases line up with TRBD1. Unmatched junction bases numbered 5, after V lost 8 bases and J lost 6 bases. The CDR3 is 11 residues long. Germline V lookup: CDR1 DFQATT, CDR2 SNEGSKA (reference sequence).

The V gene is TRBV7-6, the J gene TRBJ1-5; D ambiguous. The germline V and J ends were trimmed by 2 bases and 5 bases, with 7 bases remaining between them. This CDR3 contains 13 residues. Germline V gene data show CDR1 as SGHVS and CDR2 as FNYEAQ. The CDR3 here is CASSLWGDQPQHF. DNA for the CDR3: TGTGCCAGCAGCTTATGGGGTGATCAGCCCCAGCATTTT.

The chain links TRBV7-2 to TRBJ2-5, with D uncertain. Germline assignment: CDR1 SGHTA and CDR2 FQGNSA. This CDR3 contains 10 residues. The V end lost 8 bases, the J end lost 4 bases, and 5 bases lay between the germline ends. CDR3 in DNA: TGTGCCAGCGGCCGAGAGACCCAGTACTTC. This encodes CASGRETQYF.

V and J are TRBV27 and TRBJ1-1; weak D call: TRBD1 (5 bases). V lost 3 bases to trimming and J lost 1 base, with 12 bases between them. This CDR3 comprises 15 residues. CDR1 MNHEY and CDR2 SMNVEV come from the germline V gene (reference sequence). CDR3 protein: CASSFPRQTNTEAFF. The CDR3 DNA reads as TGTGCCAGCAGTTTTCCGAGACAGACGAACACTGAAGCTTTCTTT.